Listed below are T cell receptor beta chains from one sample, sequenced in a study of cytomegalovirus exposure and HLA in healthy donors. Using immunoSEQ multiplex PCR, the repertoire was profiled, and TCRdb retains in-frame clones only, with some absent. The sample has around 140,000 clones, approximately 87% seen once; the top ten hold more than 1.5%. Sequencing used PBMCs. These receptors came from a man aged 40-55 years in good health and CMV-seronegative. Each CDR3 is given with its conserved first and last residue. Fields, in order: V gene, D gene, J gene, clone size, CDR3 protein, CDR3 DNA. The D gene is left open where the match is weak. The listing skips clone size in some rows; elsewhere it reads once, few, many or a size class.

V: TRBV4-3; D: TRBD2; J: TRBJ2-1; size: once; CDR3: CASSQDLGLDDNEQFF; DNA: TGCGCCAGCAGCCAAGATTTGGGACTAGATGACAATGAGCAGTTCTTC
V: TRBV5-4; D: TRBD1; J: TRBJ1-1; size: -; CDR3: CASSLVRGVGTEAFF; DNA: TGTGCCAGCAGCTTGGTCAGGGGGGTTGGAACTGAAGCTTTCTTT
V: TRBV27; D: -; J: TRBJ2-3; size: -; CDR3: CASSPGTDTQYF; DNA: TGTGCCAGCAGCCCGGGTACAGATACGCAGTATTTT
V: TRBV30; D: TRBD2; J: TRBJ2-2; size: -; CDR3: CAWDMSSGRGTGELFF; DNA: TGTGCCTGGGATATGTCTAGCGGGAGAGGGACCGGGGAGCTGTTTTTT
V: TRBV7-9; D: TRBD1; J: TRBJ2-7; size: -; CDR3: CASSTWTGEESYEQYF; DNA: TGTGCCAGCAGCACTTGGACAGGGGAGGAGTCCTACGAGCAGTACTTC
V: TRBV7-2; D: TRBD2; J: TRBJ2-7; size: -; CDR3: CASSAREAPSSYEQYF; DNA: TGTGCCAGCAGCGCCCGGGAGGCCCCGAGCTCCTACGAGCAGTACTTC
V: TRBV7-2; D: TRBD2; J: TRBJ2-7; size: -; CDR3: CASSRDYLYEQYF; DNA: TGTGCCAGCAGCAGGGACTACCTCTACGAGCAGTACTTC
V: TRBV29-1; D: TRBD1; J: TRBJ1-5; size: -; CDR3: CSVQIDRVGQPQHF; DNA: TGCAGCGTTCAGATCGACAGGGTCGGGCAGCCCCAGCATTTT
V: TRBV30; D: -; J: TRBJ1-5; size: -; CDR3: CAWSVGGNQPQHF; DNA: TGTGCCTGGAGTGTAGGGGGAAATCAGCCCCAGCATTTT
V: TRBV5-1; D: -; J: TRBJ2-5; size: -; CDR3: CASSAQDQETQYF; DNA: TGCGCCAGCAGCGCGCAGGATCAAGAGACCCAGTACTTC
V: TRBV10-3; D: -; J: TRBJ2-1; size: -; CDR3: CAISESTRRTEQFF; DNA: TGTGCCATCAGTGAGTCCACTAGACGTACTGAGCAGTTCTTC
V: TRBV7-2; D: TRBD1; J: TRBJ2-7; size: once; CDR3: CASSLDRGLDEQYF; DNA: TGTGCCAGCAGCTTGGACAGGGGCCTAGACGAGCAGTACTTC
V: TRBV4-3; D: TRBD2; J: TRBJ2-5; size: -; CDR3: CASSRASGGASETQYF; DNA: TGCGCCAGCAGCAGAGCTAGCGGGGGGGCCTCAGAGACCCAGTACTTC
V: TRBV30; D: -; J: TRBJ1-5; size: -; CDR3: CAWSAGVNQPQHF; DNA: TGTGCCTGGAGTGCGGGGGTTAATCAGCCCCAGCATTTT
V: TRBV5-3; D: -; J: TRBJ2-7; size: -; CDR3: CARSRRGTSLYEQYF; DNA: TGTGCCAGAAGCCGGAGAGGGACAAGCCTCTACGAGCAGTACTTC
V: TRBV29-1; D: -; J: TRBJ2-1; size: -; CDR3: CSVEVQRSGNEQFF; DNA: TGCAGCGTTGAAGTCCAAAGGTCAGGAAATGAGCAGTTCTTC
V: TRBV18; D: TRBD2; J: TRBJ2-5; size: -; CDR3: CASSPPTSGETQYF; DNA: TGTGCCAGCTCACCACCGACTAGCGGGGAGACCCAGTACTTC
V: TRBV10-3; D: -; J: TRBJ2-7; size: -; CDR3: CAISENVGVGEQYF; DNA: TGTGCCATCAGTGAGAATGTCGGGGTGGGGGAGCAGTACTTC
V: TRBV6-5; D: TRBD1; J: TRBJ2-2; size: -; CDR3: CASSYRGRNTGELFF; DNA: TGTGCCAGCAGTTACAGGGGGCGCAACACCGGGGAGCTGTTTTTT